These 13 T cell receptor beta chains share one sample of origin, sequenced in a study of cytomegalovirus exposure and HLA in healthy donors. The study ran its PCR with 60 Vbeta and 13 Jbeta primers. Data came from immunoSEQ multiplex PCR; TCRdb stores just in-frame clones and leaves some out. The sample contains 120,000 to 150,000 clones, 70% to 80% of which appear only once. Sequencing used PBMCs. The receptors were sampled from a female donor in good health and CMV-seronegative.

The chain carries TRBV19 and TRBJ2-1; 7 positions match TRBD2. Per germline, CDR1 LNHDA and CDR2 SQIVND (reference sequence). V shed 8 bases and J 4 bases; nucleotides not matched to a gene: 8. The CDR3 loop spans 14 amino acids. CDR3 coding DNA: TGTGCCAGTTCAACTAGCGCGGGTTACAATGAGCAGTTCTTC. Translation: CASSTSAGYNEQFF.

The chain recombines TRBV11-2 with TRBJ2-2; 9 bases are shared with TRBD1. The CDR3 is 16 residues long. The germline V gene encodes CDR1 SGHAT and CDR2 FQNNGV. The ends lost 5 bases at V and 5 bases at J; junction bases unmatched: 9. CDR3 coding DNA: TGTGCCAGCAGCCCCCCGGACAGGGGAAGAACCGGGGAGCTGTTTTTT. This encodes CASSPPDRGRTGELFF.

The genes are TRBV7-6 and TRBJ2-1, with D possibly being TRBD1 (6 bases). Germline CDR1 and CDR2: SGHVS and FNYEAQ. V was cut by 0 bases and J by 6 bases, with 9 bases left in between. The CDR3 totals 14 residues. The DNA of the CDR3 is TGTGCCAGCAGCTTAGCTGTGACAGGCAATGAGCAGTTCTTC. Its protein is CASSLAVTGNEQFF.

The chain uses TRBV28 and TRBJ1-1; D gene ambiguous. Germline lookup yields CDR1 MDHEN and CDR2 SYDVKM. V was shortened by 11 bases and J by 10 bases, with 26 bases between the two germline ends. The CDR3 covers 14 residues. CDR3 nucleotides: TGTGCCGTCCAAGAGCCCGGGATCCGTTGGGTAGCTTTCTTT. Its translation is CAVQEPGIRWVAFF.

The chain employs TRBV13 and TRBJ2-3, with D possibly being TRBD1 (6 bases). Trimming removed 1 base from V and 2 bases from J, with 10 bases in between. This CDR3 is 15 amino acids long. Germline lookup yields CDR1 PRHDT and CDR2 FYEKMQ (reference sequence). In DNA form, the CDR3 reads TGTGCCAGCAGCTTAGTGGGGGCGGTCACAGATACGCAGTATTTT. It codes for CASSLVGAVTDTQYF.

The CDR3 DNA is TGCGCCAGCAGCTTTCAGGGGTCGAACACTGAAGCTTTCTTT. Its translation: CASSFQGSNTEAFF. J is TRBJ1-1 and V is TRBV5-1; possibly TRBD1 for D (6 bases). The CDR3 length is 14 residues. Germline-derived CDR1 and CDR2 are SGHRS and YFSETQ. The germline V and J ends were trimmed by 2 bases and 1 base, with 9 bases remaining between them.

This chain links TRBV5-1 with TRBJ2-7; a weak D match, TRBD2 (6 bases). CDR3 length: 16 amino acids. V dropped 1 base and J dropped 0 bases, with 14 bases sitting between them. CDR1 and CDR2 from the germline V gene are SGHRS and YFSETQ. CDR3 sequence (DNA): TGCGCCAGCAGCTTGCGGTGGGGGGATCCCTCCTACGAGCAGTACTTC. Protein: CASSLRWGDPSYEQYF. Full variable domain (outside the CDR3, taken from reference TRBV5-1 and TRBJ2-7): KAGVTQTPRYLIKTRGQQVTLSCSPISGHRSVSWYQQTPGQGLQFLFEYFSETQRNKGNFPGRFSGRQFSNSRSEMNVSTLELGDSALYLCASSLRWGDPSYEQYFGPGTRLTVT.

The rearrangement links TRBV4-2 to TRBJ1-5, with D perhaps TRBD1 (5 bases). Trimming shortened V by 8 bases and J by 2 bases, and 10 bases separated the two germline ends. The length of the CDR3 is 13 residues. CDR1 LGHNA and CDR2 YNFKEQ come from the germline V gene. CDR3 protein: CASGGNGNQPQHF. DNA of the CDR3: TGTGCCAGCGGGGGGAACGGCAATCAGCCCCAGCATTTT.

The chain has TRBV7-9 and TRBJ1-1; D call uncertain. From germline, CDR1 is SEHNR and CDR2 FQNEAQ (reference sequence). The CDR3 has 11 residues. V was clipped by 3 bases and J by 5 bases, with 4 bases between them. DNA of the CDR3: TGTGCCAGCAGCTTGTATACTGAAGCTTTCTTT. Protein product: CASSLYTEAFF.

The V gene is TRBV27, the J gene TRBJ2-4; D unresolved. The CDR3 is 15 residues long. Germline V gene sequence: CDR1 MNHEY, CDR2 SMNVEV (reference sequence). The V end was cut by 5 bases, the J end by 15 bases, with 26 bases between. DNA of the CDR3: TGTGCCAGCAGTCCTCGTCCTACAGTCGCTGAAACGTGGTACTTC. Its translation is CASSPRPTVAETWYF.

The table lists this clone with a few counts. V and J are TRBV6-1 and TRBJ2-7, with D uncertain. This CDR3 region has 14 residues. CDR1 is MNHNS and CDR2 is SASEGT in the germline V gene. The germline V and J ends were trimmed by 4 bases and 0 bases, with 10 bases remaining between them. The chain's CDR3 is CASSAADFSYEQYF. The CDR3 DNA follows: TGTGCCAGCAGTGCGGCGGATTTCTCCTACGAGCAGTACTTC.

The CDR3 loop reads CASSLRSRRTEDTQYF. CDR3 DNA sequence: TGCGCCAGCAGCTTGCGCTCTCGGCGCACAGAGGATACGCAGTATTTT. The chain joins TRBV5-1 to TRBJ2-3; D call uncertain. Trimming cost V 1 base and J 6 bases, with 18 bases left between them. The CDR3 contains 16 residues. Germline V gives CDR1 SGHRS, CDR2 YFSETQ.

The chain employs TRBV9 and TRBJ2-1, with a weak D call TRBD2 (6 bases). The length of the CDR3 is 17 residues. Germline V gene data show CDR1 as SGDLS and CDR2 as YYNGEE. V lost 0 bases, J lost 0 bases, and 13 bases lay in between. DNA of the CDR3: TGTGCCAGCAGCGTAGACTTGGCGGGGTTCTCCTACAATGAGCAGTTCTTC. Translation gives CASSVDLAGFSYNEQFF.